This entry lists 30 T cell receptor beta chains sequenced from one sample in a study of pediatric ulcerative colitis. The assay was immunoSEQ multiplex PCR, and TCRdb's table has in-frame clones only and misses some. The data show around 65,000 clones, with 77% seen just once and 5.2% held by the top ten. The sequencing input was blood. Receptor source: a boy aged 5-17 years with moderate ulcerative colitis.

A few counts support this clone. J is TRBJ2-7 and V is TRBV6-1; possibly TRBD1 for D (6 bases). V was cut by 1 base and J by 7 bases, with 17 bases left in between. The CDR3 loop spans 15 amino acids. Germline V gene lookup returns CDR1 MNHNS and CDR2 SASEGT. The CDR3 loop is CASSEGQAFSGEQYF. The CDR3 DNA follows: TGTGCCAGCAGTGAAGGACAGGCGTTCAGCGGTGAGCAGTACTTC.

DNA for the CDR3: TGTGCCAGCAGCCAAGATCACCGGGAGGCTCGCACAGATACGCAGTATTTT. Encoded protein: CASSQDHREARTDTQYF. The chain joins TRBV4-2 to TRBJ2-3, with 7 bases identical to TRBD2. V dropped 0 bases and J dropped 1; count of bases not matched to a gene: 7. The CDR3 runs 17 residues. The germline V gene has CDR1 LGHNA and CDR2 YNFKEQ.

This clone was counted a single time. The J gene is TRBJ2-5, the V gene TRBV19, with 8 nucleotides matching TRBD2. Germline V gene data show CDR1 as LNHDA and CDR2 as SQIVND (reference sequence). J lost 3 bases, V lost 6 bases, and 3 bases had no gene match. CDR3 length: 13 residues. This CDR3 is CASRELAEETQYF. CDR3 sequence (DNA): TGTGCCAGTAGAGAACTAGCGGAAGAGACCCAGTACTTC.

The chain links TRBV5-1 to TRBJ2-7; 8 bases match TRBD1. This CDR3 contains 13 residues. The junction had 5 bases not matched to a gene; V was cut back by 6 bases and J by 3 bases. The germline CDR1 and CDR2 sequences are SGHRS and YFSETQ. CDR3 bases: TGCGCCAGCACACAGGGGGGCGACTACGAGCAGTACTTC. This sequence encodes CASTQGGDYEQYF. Looking up the rest from reference TRBV5-1 and TRBJ2-7 gives the full variable domain: KAGVTQTPRYLIKTRGQQVTLSCSPISGHRSVSWYQQTPGQGLQFLFEYFSETQRNKGNFPGRFSGRQFSNSRSEMNVSTLELGDSALYLCASTQGGDYEQYFGPGTRLTVT.

This clone was observed a few times. The chain carries TRBV25-1 and TRBJ1-3; no clear D. The V gene lost 1 base and the J gene lost 0 bases, with 16 bases spanning the gap. The germline CDR1 and CDR2 sequences are MGHDK and SYGVNS. The CDR3 totals 18 residues. CDR3 region: CASSELRPANRSGNTIYF. The CDR3 DNA is TGTGCCAGCAGTGAATTGAGGCCAGCGAATCGCTCTGGAAACACCATATATTTT.

This sequence joins TRBV5-1 and TRBJ2-7; TRBD1 might be the D (5 bases). Trimming pared 0 bases from V and 12 bases from J, leaving 10 bases between. This CDR3 comprises 11 residues. Germline CDR1 SGHRS, CDR2 YFSETQ. CDR3 protein: CASSLAGFLYF. The CDR3 DNA follows: TGCGCCAGCAGCTTGGCAGGGTTTCTGTACTTC.

Only a few counts were recorded for this clone. The chain carries TRBV6-5 and TRBJ2-1; 8 bases agree with TRBD1. J lost 9 bases, V lost 6 bases, and 7 bases had no gene match. Germline CDR1 is MNHEY and CDR2 is SVGAGI. The CDR3 is 13 residues long. CDR3 loop: CASSRTGHAEQFF. The DNA for the CDR3 is TGTGCCAGCAGCAGGACAGGGCACGCTGAGCAGTTCTTC.

The chain couples TRBV6-1 to TRBJ2-5; D is undetermined. CDR1 and CDR2 from the germline V gene are MNHNS and SASEGT. This CDR3 spans 13 amino acids. Trimming took off 6 bases at V and 1 base at J, with 9 bases between the two ends. The CDR3 sequence is CASRDGFQETQYF. CDR3 nucleotide sequence: TGTGCCAGCAGGGACGGCTTCCAAGAGACCCAGTACTTC.

The rearrangement links TRBV19 to TRBJ2-1, with D possibly TRBD1 on 6 matching bases. Germline CDR1 reads LNHDA; CDR2 reads SQIVND (reference sequence). Trimming removed 5 bases at V and 5 bases at J, with 10 bases between. This CDR3 is 13 amino acids long. This CDR3 is CASSRDTDNEQFF. CDR3 coding DNA: TGTGCCAGTAGTCGGGACACCGACAATGAGCAGTTCTTC.

The rearrangement links TRBV6-1 to TRBJ1-2, with 10 positions matching TRBD1. CDR1 is MNHNS and CDR2 is SASEGT in the germline V gene. This CDR3 has 15 amino acids. V shed 4 bases and J 3 bases; nucleotides not matched to a gene: 5. The CDR3 here is CASSGSGTGDYGYTF. In nucleotides, the CDR3 is TGTGCCAGCAGTGGATCCGGGACAGGGGACTATGGCTACACCTTC.

The chain couples TRBV9 to TRBJ2-1; 9 bases fit TRBD2. Germline loops: CDR1 SGDLS, CDR2 YYNGEE. Unmatched junction bases numbered 13, after V lost 3 bases and J lost 9 bases. The CDR3 is 16 amino acids. The CDR3 sequence: CASSAAGTSLSFEQFF. CDR3 nucleotide sequence: TGTGCCAGCAGCGCCGCTGGGACTAGCTTATCTTTTGAGCAGTTCTTC. Looking up the rest from reference TRBV9 and TRBJ2-1 gives the full variable domain: DSGVTQTPKHLITATGQRVTLRCSPRSGDLSVYWYQQSLDQGLQFLIQYYNGEERAKGNILERFSAQQFPDLHSELNLSSLELGDSALYFCASSAAGTSLSFEQFFGPGTRLTVL.

This clone has only one observation. The chain couples TRBV7-3 to TRBJ1-1; D remains ambiguous. The CDR3 totals 14 residues. V lost 6 bases and J 5 bases, leaving 16 bases between the germline ends. The germline gives CDR1 SGHTA, CDR2 FQGTGA. Here the CDR3 reads CASSYSTGRTEAFF. The CDR3 coding sequence is TGTGCCAGCAGTTATTCTACCGGGAGGACTGAAGCTTTCTTT. The complete variable domain, with remaining parts taken from reference TRBV7-3 and TRBJ1-1, reads GAGVSQTPSNKVTEKGKYVELRCDPISGHTALYWYRQSLGQGPEFLIYFQGTGAADDSGLPNDRFFAVRPEGSVSTLKIQRTERGDSAVYLCASSYSTGRTEAFFGQGTRLTVV.

The rearrangement uses TRBV6-5 and TRBJ2-1; a weak D match, TRBD1 (5 bases). In germline, CDR1 is MNHEY, CDR2 SVGAGI. Trimming left V 4 bases short and J 7 bases short, with 8 bases between. This CDR3 spans 12 amino acids. The CDR3 DNA reads TGTGCCAGCAGTTCCAACAGGAATGAGCAGTTCTTC. It encodes CASSSNRNEQFF.

The chain employs TRBV2 and TRBJ2-7; D might be TRBD2 (6 bases). V lost 7 bases, J lost 0 bases, and 16 bases lay in between. The CDR3 spans 15 residues. In germline, CDR1 is SNHLY, CDR2 FYNNEI. The CDR3 spells CASMEDGLYSYEQYF. DNA for the CDR3: TGTGCCAGCATGGAGGACGGACTATACTCCTACGAGCAGTACTTC.

The J gene is TRBJ2-7, the V gene TRBV11-2; D gene unclear. The germline V gene encodes CDR1 SGHAT and CDR2 FQNNGV. This CDR3 comprises 14 residues. Trimming removed 0 bases at V and 0 bases at J, with 6 bases between. CDR3 DNA sequence: TGTGCCAGCAGCTTAGATGTCCGCTCCTACGAGCAGTACTTC. Its translation: CASSLDVRSYEQYF.

With respect to this clone: The DNA is left out, because the CDR3 cannot be placed on it with certainty; the CDR3 is given as TCRdb lists it. This chain links TRBV6-5 with TRBJ2-7. Germline V lookup: CDR1 MNHEY, CDR2 SVGAGI. Inclusive of both ends, the CDR3 amounts to 15 amino acids. CDR3 protein: CASSYFGPASYEQYF.

This sequence joins TRBV9 and TRBJ2-6; the D is unclear. Germline CDR1 reads SGDLS; CDR2 reads YYNGEE. The CDR3 runs to 15 residues. Trimming stripped 3 bases from V and 0 bases from J, with 7 bases between. The CDR3 sequence is CASSEQYSGANVLTF. The CDR3 bases are TGTGCCAGCAGCGAACAGTACTCTGGGGCCAACGTCCTGACTTTC.

V and J are TRBV14 and TRBJ2-5, with 10 nucleotides matching TRBD1. Germline V CDR1 and CDR2: SGHDN, FVKESK. The CDR3 loop spans 18 amino acids. The trim removed 4 bases at V and 1 base at J, leaving 12 bases unmatched. The CDR3 protein is CASSLRVGTGVLQETQYF. The CDR3 DNA is TGTGCCAGCAGCCTCCGGGTAGGGACAGGGGTTCTCCAAGAGACCCAGTACTTC.

This chain joins TRBV7-2 and TRBJ2-1, with 7 bases identical to TRBD2. V dropped 0 bases and J dropped 4; count of bases not matched to a gene: 6. The CDR3 has 16 residues. The germline V gene has CDR1 SGHTA and CDR2 FQGNSA. For the CDR3, the DNA is TGTGCCAGCAGCTTAGCGACTAGCTCCTTATACAATGAGCAGTTCTTC. Protein sequence: CASSLATSSLYNEQFF.

This clone showed up just a few times. The chain is built from TRBV6-5 and TRBJ1-1, with 7 bases aligning to TRBD1. The CDR3 has 15 residues. The ends lost 8 bases at V and 0 bases at J; junction bases unmatched: 9. Germline V gene data show CDR1 as MNHEY and CDR2 as SVGAGI. Here the CDR3 reads CASHGTANMNTEAFF. For the CDR3, the DNA is TGTGCCAGCCACGGGACAGCCAACATGAACACTGAAGCTTTCTTT.

The rearrangement uses TRBV9 and TRBJ2-5; the match to TRBD1 covers 8 bases. CDR1 and CDR2 (germline): SGDLS, YYNGEE. V lost 6 bases to trimming and J lost 5 bases; unmatched junction nucleotides: 3. The CDR3 runs to 12 residues. CDR3 nucleotides: TGTGCCAGCAAGGGACAGGACGAGACCCAGTACTTC. Translation gives CASKGQDETQYF.

The chain is built from TRBV5-6 and TRBJ2-4, with a weak D call TRBD2 (6 bases). This CDR3 is built from 15 residues. Deletions cut 1 base from V and 11 bases from J, with 19 bases between. Germline V gene sequence: CDR1 SGHDT, CDR2 YYEEEE. CDR3 DNA sequence: TGTGCCAGCAGCTTGAGTAGCGGCGTAGTATTAGTTCAGTACTTC. It codes for CASSLSSGVVLVQYF.

This chain uses TRBV4-1 with TRBJ1-5, with D uncertain. Trimming cost V 1 base and J 7 bases, with 11 bases left between them. CDR3 length: 14 amino acids. The germline V gene has CDR1 MGHRA and CDR2 YSYEKL. CDR3 residues: CASSQGTGGQPQHF. The CDR3 nucleotides are TGCGCCAGCAGCCAAGGTACGGGCGGCCAGCCCCAGCATTTT.

CDR3 protein: CASSIPRGGSAYEQYF. DNA of the CDR3: TGTGCCAGTAGTATCCCGAGGGGCGGGAGCGCCTACGAGCAGTACTTC. The V call is TRBV19, the J call TRBJ2-7; 7 bases align to TRBD2. Trimming at V came to 3 bases and at J to 2 bases, leaving 10 bases not matched to a gene. Looked up from germline, CDR1 is LNHDA and CDR2 is SQIVND (reference sequence). This CDR3 contains 16 residues.

The chain uses TRBV11-1 and TRBJ2-7; TRBD2 is a possible D gene (5 bases). The CDR3 has 16 amino acids. Germline V gene lookup returns CDR1 SGHAT and CDR2 FQDESV (reference sequence). Trimming stripped 4 bases from V and 5 bases from J, with 21 bases between. The DNA of the CDR3 is TGTGCCAGCAGCTCCCCGGGTAGTCAAGAGAGGGACGAGCAGTACTTC. Translating gives CASSSPGSQERDEQYF.

This clone was detected a few times. J is TRBJ1-4 and V is TRBV29-1; a possible D gene is TRBD1 (5 bases). The CDR3 sequence is 15 residues long. Looked up from germline, CDR1 is SQVTM and CDR2 is ANQGSEA. Trimming removed 0 bases at V and 8 bases at J, with 16 bases between. CDR3 sequence: CSVEDRAQGKEKLFF. The CDR3 region has the DNA TGCAGCGTTGAAGATAGGGCGCAGGGAAAGGAAAAACTGTTTTTT.

The chain employs TRBV4-1 and TRBJ2-4; 9 bases agree with TRBD1. This CDR3 comprises 15 residues. The germline CDR1 and CDR2 sequences are MGHRA and YSYEKL. V shed 3 bases, J shed 7 bases, and the junction held 7 bases outside the gene matches. CDR3 nucleotides: TGCGCCAGCAGCCACACAGGGGGCTTAGAGAACATTCAGTACTTC. Its translation is CASSHTGGLENIQYF.

Here the CDR3 reads CASSQVAEGLLSYGYTF. The DNA of the CDR3 is TGTGCCAGCAGCCAGGTCGCGGAGGGGCTTTTAAGCTATGGCTACACCTTC. This sequence joins TRBV4-2 and TRBJ1-2; TRBD1 might be the D (5 bases). Germline V gene sequence: CDR1 LGHNA, CDR2 YNFKEQ. Trimming took 3 bases from V and 4 from J, leaving 21 bases between them. The CDR3 covers 17 residues.

The sample holds a few counts of this clone. DNA of the CDR3: TGCGCCAGCAGCCAGGCCCTTGATTCACCCCTCCACTTT. Translated: CASSQALDSPLHF. The J gene is TRBJ1-6, the V gene TRBV4-1; D gene ambiguous. The CDR3 sequence is 13 residues long. Trimming stripped 3 bases from V and 8 bases from J, with 8 bases between. Germline lookup yields CDR1 MGHRA and CDR2 YSYEKL.

The chain couples TRBV30 to TRBJ2-7; the match to TRBD2 covers 8 bases. CDR1 GTSNPN and CDR2 SVGIG come from the germline V gene (reference sequence). With 0 bases clipped from V and 2 bases from J, the junction kept 12 bases outside the gene matches. CDR3 length: 17 amino acids. The CDR3 here is CAWSVRAGVLLTYEQYF. CDR3 coding DNA: TGTGCCTGGAGTGTGCGAGCGGGAGTTCTTCTAACCTACGAGCAGTACTTC. The full variable domain, in which reference TRBV30 and TRBJ2-7 provide the parts outside the CDR3, is SQTIHQWPATLVQPVGSPLSLECTVEGTSNPNLYWYRQAAGRGLQLLFYSVGIGQISSEVPQNLSASRPQDRQFILSSKKLLLSDSGFYLCAWSVRAGVLLTYEQYFGPGTRLTVT.